The clone carrying this TCR beta chain was seen more than once but under ten times. Its antigen is unknown. The data are from a study of CD8 T cells in ankylosing spondylitis. Findings and limits, study-wide: A motif of 8 or 9 highly homologous TCR beta variants was seen as apparently characteristic of ankylosing spondylitis blood.

The trim removed 1 base at V and 8 bases at J, leaving 8 bases unmatched. Germline V gene data show CDR1 as SGHTA and CDR2 as FQGNSA. This CDR3 is built from 16 residues. TCRdb reanalysed the 5' RACE reads using MiXCR and keeps one entry per CDR3 protein. The data show 700,000 to 850,000 distinct CDR3 sequences, approximately 12% seen once. Sequences were obtained from blood, either unsorted or a sorted T cell fraction (not recorded which). The sequence was collected from a male donor with ankylosing spondylitis. The J gene is TRBJ1-4, the V gene TRBV7-2; 9 bases map to TRBD1. The CDR3 bases are TGTGCCAGCAGCTTAGGGTGGGGGACAGGGAACGAAAAACTGTTTTTT. This gives the protein CASSLGWGTGNEKLFF.